Listed below are T cell receptor beta chains from one sample, sequenced in a study of blood T cell repertoires in COVID-19. Measured with immunoSEQ multiplex PCR; TCRdb has only the in-frame clones, and not every one. The sample carries 200,000 to 250,000 clones, 80% to 90% recorded once. The sequencing sample was made of peripheral blood. The receptors were sampled from a man aged 50 to 59 with acute or convalescent COVID-19. Both conserved end residues are part of each CDR3. Fields, in order: V gene, D gene, clone size, J gene, CDR3 DNA, CDR3 protein. The D gene is left open where the match is weak. The listing skips clone size in some rows; elsewhere it reads once, few, many or a size class.

TRBV27	TRBD2	.	TRBJ2-1	TGTGCCAGCAGTCGACTAGCGGGGATCTACAATGAGCAGTTCTTC	CASSRLAGIYNEQFF
TRBV5-4	.	.	TRBJ2-7	TGTGCCAGCAGGAGGGACAAAAGCTCCTACGAGCAGTACTTC	CASRRDKSSYEQYF
TRBV5-1	.	.	TRBJ1-5	TGCGCCAGCAGCTTGGGGACAGCAGGGGAAGGTCAGCCCCAGCATTTT	CASSLGTAGEGQPQHF
TRBV5-1	.	.	TRBJ2-5	TGCGCCAGCAGCTTGGCCGGGTCTAGCTCCCTGGAGACCCAGTACTTC	CASSLAGSSSLETQYF
TRBV11-2	TRBD1	.	TRBJ1-2	TGTGCCAGCAGCGACAGGGGCTTTGTCTATGGCTACACCTTC	CASSDRGFVYGYTF
TRBV7-6	TRBD1	once	TRBJ1-4	TGTGCCAGCAGCCCCGGGACAGGGGTATATGAAAAACTGTTTTTT	CASSPGTGVYEKLFF
TRBV11-3	TRBD1	.	TRBJ1-1	TGTGCCAGCAGCTTTGGGGACAGGGGGCTATCGGGTGCGGAAAACACTGAAGCTTTCTTT	CASSFGDRGLSGAENTEAFF
TRBV7-8	TRBD1	.	TRBJ2-5	TGTGCCAGCAGCCGAAGGGGGCCGGGAAAAGAGACCCAGTACTTC	CASSRRGPGKETQYF
TRBV6-5	.	.	TRBJ2-7	TGTGCCAGCAGTTACTCTTCGACAGGCCCCTACGAGCAGTACTTC	CASSYSSTGPYEQYF
TRBV7-9	.	.	TRBJ1-4	TGTGCCAGCAGCTCACAGGGAGCAGTTAATGAAAAACTGTTTTTT	CASSSQGAVNEKLFF
TRBV9	TRBD1	.	TRBJ2-3	TGTGCCAGCAGCGCCGTACGGACAGGGTTGACAGATACGCAGTATTTT	CASSAVRTGLTDTQYF
TRBV30	TRBD2	.	TRBJ2-4	TGTGCCTGGAGTGGCCAGCGGGGTCAGTACTTC	CAWSGQRGQYF
TRBV25-1	TRBD1	.	TRBJ1-2	TGTGCCAGCAGGGGGGGACAGGGCGCTAACTATGGCTACACCTTC	CASRGGQGANYGYTF
TRBV5-1	TRBD2	.	TRBJ2-3	TGCGCCAGCAGCTTGGAACTAGCGGGGTCAGATACGCAGTATTTT	CASSLELAGSDTQYF
TRBV7-3	.	.	TRBJ1-1	TGTGCCAGCAGCTTTTGGGGGCAAGACGCTGAAGCTTTCTTT	CASSFWGQDAEAFF
TRBV9	TRBD2	.	TRBJ2-1	TGTGCCAGCAGCGACCTAGCGGGGGCCTACAATGAGCAGTTCTTC	CASSDLAGAYNEQFF
TRBV5-4	.	.	TRBJ1-1	TGTGCCAGCAGCTCCACACAGGGACGGGCTTTCTTT	CASSSTQGRAFF
TRBV25-1	.	.	TRBJ1-1	TGTGCCAGCAGTGAACAGGGGTCCACTGAAGCTTTCTTT	CASSEQGSTEAFF
TRBV30	TRBD2	.	TRBJ2-1	TGTGCCTGGAAGAAGGGACTAGCGGTTACCGATGAGCAGTTCTTC	CAWKKGLAVTDEQFF
TRBV20-1	TRBD1	once	TRBJ1-5	TGCAGTGCTAGTGGACAGGGTCTGGGGGGGCATTTT	CSASGQGLGGHF
TRBV18	.	few	TRBJ1-3	TGTGCCAGCTCACCCTTCCTGGGAGCAGAGGTTGGAAACACCATATATTTT	CASSPFLGAEVGNTIYF
TRBV29-1	.	few	TRBJ1-5	TGCAGCGTTCAGGTCGGGGGCAATCAGCCCCAGCATTTT	CSVQVGGNQPQHF
TRBV2	.	few	TRBJ1-2	TGTGCCAGCAGTGAAGCGCTTCAGTTGGCAGGCCACGGCTACACCTTC	CASSEALQLAGHGYTF
TRBV6-5	.	.	TRBJ1-1	TGTGCCAGCAGCAAAGAGGGTGTGGGGACTGAAGCTTTCTTT	CASSKEGVGTEAFF
TRBV10-3	.	.	TRBJ2-1	TGTGCCATCAGTGAGTCTACAGACAATGAGCAGTTCTTC	CAISESTDNEQFF
TRBV5-1	.	once	TRBJ1-6	TGCGCCAGCACCCCCGGAAGGGGAAACAATAATTCACCCCTCCACTTT	CASTPGRGNNNSPLHF
TRBV11-2	.	once	TRBJ1-2	TGTGCCAGCAGCTTAGGATCCAGGGGCCGGTATGGCTACACCTTC	CASSLGSRGRYGYTF
TRBV9	.	.	TRBJ1-3	TGTGCCAGCAGCGTAGCTACAGCTGGCTCTGGAAACACCATATATTTT	CASSVATAGSGNTIYF
TRBV10-2	.	.	TRBJ1-2	TGCGCCAGCAGTGAGCGCTCAATCGGCAGCGTTAACTATGGCTACACCTTC	CASSERSIGSVNYGYTF
TRBV28	TRBD1	.	TRBJ2-7	TGTGCCAGCAGTTTGACAGGGTTCGAGCAGTACTTC	CASSLTGFEQYF
TRBV7-8	TRBD1	few	TRBJ2-6	TGTGCCAGCAGCCACAGGGGAGTCTCTGGGGCCAACGTCCTGACTTTC	CASSHRGVSGANVLTF
TRBV12-3/TRBV12-4	.	.	TRBJ1-5	TGTGCCAGCAGTTTTGGGCGACGGCCCCAGCATTTT	CASSFGRRPQHF
TRBV30	.	.	TRBJ1-6	TGTGCCTGGTCAACAGGGATTAATTCACCCCTCCACTTT	CAWSTGINSPLHF
TRBV28	.	.	TRBJ1-4	TGTGCCAGCAGTTTTTCAGGGGCAACTAATGAAAAACTGTTTTTT	CASSFSGATNEKLFF
TRBV2	.	.	TRBJ2-6	TGTGCCAGCAGTGTTCTTTTCTCTGGGGCCAACGTCCTGACTTTC	CASSVLFSGANVLTF
TRBV6-6	TRBD1	.	TRBJ1-1	TGTGCCAGCAGTTCCCAGGGGGGACAGATTCCTGAAGCTTTCTTT	CASSSQGGQIPEAFF
TRBV29-1	TRBD2	few	TRBJ2-1	TGCAGCGTCCCGACTAGCGGGGCTTATGAGCAGTTCTTC	CSVPTSGAYEQFF
TRBV27	.	.	TRBJ1-6	TGTGCCAGCAGCCTACCCGGACAGATTACCATCCTCCACTTT	CASSLPGQITILHF
TRBV6-4	.	.	TRBJ1-1	TGTGCCAGCAGGATGACAGAACCGAACACTGAAGCTTTCTTT	CASRMTEPNTEAFF
TRBV7-2	TRBD2	.	TRBJ2-7	TGTGCCAGCAGCTCGGGAGGGGGAGGCTCCTACGAGCAGTACTTC	CASSSGGGGSYEQYF
TRBV3-1/TRBV3-2	.	.	TRBJ1-2	TGTGCCAGCAGCTTAGGCGAGGGAATAGGAAGCTACACCTTC	CASSLGEGIGSYTF
TRBV6-1	TRBD1	once	TRBJ1-5	TGTGCCAGCAGTGACCCCCGGGACAGGGGATTATGGGGCAATCAGCCCCAGCATTTT	CASSDPRDRGLWGNQPQHF
TRBV7-6	.	.	TRBJ1-4	TGTGCCAGCAGCTCAACACAACCAGGGGCGAGGGATGAAAAACTGTTTTTT	CASSSTQPGARDEKLFF
TRBV19	TRBD1	.	TRBJ2-6	TGTGCCAGTAGTCCAGGGGGTCTCTTGAGCTCTGGGGCCAACGTCCTGACTTTC	CASSPGGLLSSGANVLTF
TRBV11-2	.	few	TRBJ2-7	TGTGCCAGCAGCTTAAGCCCCGGGTCCTACGAGCAGTACTTC	CASSLSPGSYEQYF
TRBV6-1	.	.	TRBJ1-1	TGTGCCAGCAGTGAAGGCCTGGCGGCCCACACTGAAGCTTTCTTT	CASSEGLAAHTEAFF
TRBV29-1	.	.	TRBJ2-5	TGCAGCGTTGTTAGTGGCGGGGGCCTTCGGGAGACCCAGTACTTC	CSVVSGGGLRETQYF